Below are 29 T cell receptor beta chains sequenced from a single sample in a study of Graves' ophthalmopathy and Graves' hyperthyroidism. TCR beta CDR3 amplification used RNA transcripts. HTBI-primed first-round RT-PCR preceded second-round multiplex PCR. TCRdb used MiXCR to reprocess the multiplex PCR reads, holding one entry per CDR3 protein. The sample lists around 520,000 distinct CDR3 sequences; under 45% were seen once. Source material: peripheral blood or thyroid tissue (not recorded which). The receptors originated from an adult man with Graves' hyperthyroidism.

There are a few counts of this clonotype. V gene TRBV7-6 combines with J gene TRBJ2-5; the D gene is possibly TRBD1 (5 bases). The J call may be wrong; the DNA end is better matched by TRBJ2-1. Germline assignment: CDR1 SGHVS and CDR2 FNYEAQ. The CDR3 is made up of 15 amino acids. CDR3 bases: TGTGCCAGCAGCTTAGCTAGCAGGGCCTTCAATGAGCAGTTCTTC. Translated: CASSLASRAFNEQFF.

This clonotype was seen at least ten times. This rearrangement joins TRBV7-8 to TRBJ2-5; D ambiguous. CDR1 and CDR2 (germline): SGHVS, FQNEAQ. The CDR3 has 15 amino acids. V dropped 5 bases and J dropped 2 bases, with 15 bases sitting between them. The CDR3 reads CASSPDTANQETQYF. The CDR3 DNA follows: TGTGCCAGCAGCCCAGATACAGCGAATCAAGAGACCCAGTACTTC.

The rearrangement joins TRBV7-9 to TRBJ2-7, with a weak D call TRBD1 (6 bases). The better agreement between TRBJ2-1 and the DNA end casts doubt on the J call. The CDR3 extends over 17 amino acids. Germline V CDR1 and CDR2: SEHNR, FQNEAQ (reference sequence). Here the CDR3 reads CASSSPFTGKSYNEQFF. CDR3 in DNA: TGTGCCAGCAGCTCGCCATTCACAGGGAAGTCCTACAATGAGCAGTTCTTC.

This clonotype was seen repeatedly, ten times or more. This sequence joins TRBV29-1 and TRBJ2-7, with D perhaps TRBD2 (5 bases). The V end was cut by 4 bases, the J end by 0 bases, with 7 bases between. Germline CDR1 SQVTM, CDR2 ANQGSEA. This CDR3 is built from 12 residues. This chain's CDR3 is CSVVRDSYEQYF. CDR3 nucleotides: TGCAGCGTTGTTCGGGACTCCTACGAGCAGTACTTC.

In its sample, this clonotype was seen many times. This chain uses TRBV11-2 with TRBJ2-5; D gene ambiguous. CDR3 size: 14 residues. Germline V gene data show CDR1 as SGHAT and CDR2 as FQNNGV. With 5 bases removed from V and 2 bases from J, the gap between germline ends came to 12 bases. CDR3 nucleotide sequence: TGTGCCAGCAGCCCCACGACGGTACAAGAGACCCAGTACTTC. Translating it yields CASSPTTVQETQYF.

A word on this clonotype: A single base separates this from a much larger clone, so it may be a read error. In nucleotides, the CDR3 is TGTGCCAGCGGCCCCATGGGGGGGGGAAACTACCCCTATGGCTACACCTTC. Its translation: CASGPMGGGNYPYGYTF. V is TRBV9 and J is TRBJ1-2; possibly TRBD1 for D (5 bases). The CDR3 contains 17 residues. In germline, CDR1 is SGDLS, CDR2 YYNGEE. V shed 7 bases and J shed 4 bases, with 26 bases lying between them.

This chain links TRBV29-1 with TRBJ2-6; tentatively, D is TRBD1 (6 bases). The CDR3 is 13 amino acids. V was trimmed by 8 bases and J by 4 bases, leaving 12 bases between them. In germline, CDR1 is SQVTM, CDR2 ANQGSEA. The CDR3 DNA sequence: TGCAGCTCAACAGGGTCCGGGGCCAACGTCCTGACTTTC. This encodes CSSTGSGANVLTF.

Comment on this clonotype: A junction end diverges from the germline sequence, so it may reflect a read error. J is TRBJ2-2 and V is TRBV24-1; 7 positions match TRBD2. This CDR3 comprises 16 residues. Germline V CDR1 and CDR2: KGHDR, SFDVKD. CDR3 residues: CAISDGGEGNAGELFF. DNA of the CDR3: TGTGCCATCAGTGATGGCGGGGAGGGTAACGCCGGGGAGCTGTTTTTT.

This clonotype was counted many times. The chain employs TRBV10-3 and TRBJ2-2; TRBD2 might be the D (6 bases). CDR3 length: 15 amino acids. Trimming stripped 6 bases from V and 4 bases from J, with 15 bases between. The V gene's germline CDR1 is ENHRY and CDR2 SYGVKD. The CDR3 loop is CAIRDRDWSTGELFF. CDR3 nucleotides: TGTGCCATCAGAGACCGGGACTGGTCCACCGGGGAGCTGTTTTTT.

This clonotype was detected ten times or more. This rearrangement joins TRBV14 to TRBJ1-1; D is unresolved. Germline V gene data show CDR1 as SGHDN and CDR2 as FVKESK. V dropped 2 bases and J dropped 4 bases, with 17 bases sitting between them. CDR3 length: 16 residues. Here the CDR3 reads CASSQIQPGVSTEAFF. DNA of the CDR3: TGTGCCAGCAGCCAAATTCAACCCGGAGTGAGCACTGAAGCTTTCTTT.

The chain combines TRBV15 with TRBJ1-3, with TRBD1 matching over 8 bases. The germline CDR1 and CDR2 sequences are LNHNV and YYDKDF (reference sequence). This CDR3 has 15 amino acids. Unmatched junction bases numbered 3, after V lost 2 bases and J lost 3 bases. The CDR3 sequence: CATSRSGGDGNTIYF. In nucleotides, the CDR3 is TGTGCCACCAGCAGATCAGGGGGCGATGGAAACACCATATATTTT.

This clonotype occurred many times. This chain connects TRBV25-1 to TRBJ1-1; 8 nucleotides match TRBD1. The CDR3 runs 13 residues. Germline values: CDR1 MGHDK, CDR2 SYGVNS. Trimming at V came to 6 bases and at J to 1 base, leaving 1 base not matched to a gene. The CDR3 bases are TGTGCCAGCAGGGACAGGGCGAACACTGAAGCTTTCTTT. Its translation is CASRDRANTEAFF.

Comments on this clonotype: Relative to the germline gene, one junction end is altered; a read error may explain this. The chain's CDR3 is CAWSVSYGRSRELFF. DNA for the CDR3: TGCGCCTGGAGTGTAAGTTATGGTCGATCCAGGGAGCTGTTTTTT. The chain recombines TRBV30 with TRBJ2-2; D gene ambiguous. The germline gives CDR1 GTSNPN, CDR2 SVGIG (reference sequence). This CDR3 has 15 amino acids.

J is TRBJ1-6 and V is TRBV19; D unresolved. Germline CDR1 is LNHDA and CDR2 is SQIVND (reference sequence). The V gene lost 2 bases and the J gene lost 7 bases, with 9 bases spanning the gap. The CDR3 consists of 14 residues. In DNA form, the CDR3 reads TGTGCCAGTAGTATACGTATAGGGAATTCACCCCTCCACTTT. Residues: CASSIRIGNSPLHF.

Details on this clonotype: The junction differs from germline at one of its ends, possibly a read error. V usage is TRBV3-1 and J usage is TRBJ1-2; D possibly corresponds to TRBD1 (6 bases). The CDR3 runs to 15 residues. Germline V gene lookup returns CDR1 LGHDT and CDR2 YNNKEL (reference sequence). In DNA, the CDR3 is TGTGCCAGCAGCCCCACGGGACAAGCGAACTATGGCCACACCTTC. It codes for CASSPTGQANYGHTF.

In this sample, this clonotype turned up a few times. This chain uses TRBV6-2 or TRBV6-3 with TRBJ2-5; possibly TRBD2 for D (5 bases). Trimming took off 3 bases at V and 5 bases at J, with 10 bases between the two ends. The CDR3 is 13 residues long. Germline CDR1 and CDR2: MNHEY and SVGEGT. CDR3: CASSYEGDETQYF. CDR3 DNA sequence: TGTGCCAGCAGTTATGAGGGAGACGAGACCCAGTACTTC.

This chain uses TRBV20-1 with TRBJ2-5; 9 bases match TRBD2. Germline V gene sequence: CDR1 DFQATT, CDR2 SNEGSKA (reference sequence). This CDR3 has 12 amino acids. J was trimmed by 6 bases and V by 5 bases; bases with no gene match: 4. CDR3 nucleotides: TGCAGTGCTGTTAGCGGGAGACAGACCCAGTACTTC. Residues: CSAVSGRQTQYF.

As regards this clonotype: A much larger clone sits a single nucleotide away, making a read error possible. The genes are TRBV7-2 and TRBJ1-1; D unclear. CDR1 is SGHTA, CDR2 FQGNSA, per germline. This CDR3 contains 14 residues. CDR3 residues: CASGLKRENTEAFF. CDR3 DNA: TGTGCCAGCGGCTTAAAGAGGGAGAACACTGAAGCTTTCTTT.

The chain recombines TRBV29-1 with TRBJ1-5; maybe TRBD1 (5 bases). Germline V gives CDR1 SQVTM, CDR2 ANQGSEA. The CDR3 spans 11 residues. Trimming took 6 bases from V and 6 from J, leaving 9 bases between them. The CDR3 protein is CSVGRSQPQHF. Written as DNA, the CDR3 is TGCAGCGTGGGACGGAGTCAGCCCCAGCATTTT. Using reference TRBV29-1 and TRBJ1-5 for the parts outside the CDR3, the full variable domain is SAVISQKPSRDICQRGTSLTIQCQVDSQVTMMFWYRQQPGQSLTLIATANQGSEATYESGFVIDKFPISRPNLTFSTLTVSNMSPEDSSIYLCSVGRSQPQHFGDGTRLSIL.

CDR3 residues: CASSRQFEYEQYF. As DNA, the CDR3 is TGTGCCAGCAGTCGACAGTTTGAGTACGAGCAGTACTTC. The chain joins TRBV28 to TRBJ2-7; D is possibly TRBD1 (5 bases). Per germline, CDR1 MDHEN and CDR2 SYDVKM. The V end lost 5 bases, the J end lost 4 bases, and 12 bases lay between the germline ends. The CDR3 has 13 residues.

There are many counts of this clonotype. This chain joins TRBV5-1 and TRBJ2-2, with 9 nucleotides matching TRBD2. Unmatched junction bases numbered 8, after V lost 5 bases and J lost 3 bases. This CDR3 has 16 residues. The germline gives CDR1 SGHRS, CDR2 YFSETQ. DNA of the CDR3: TGCGCCAGCAGTCTCCCTAGCGGGGTGGACACCGGGGAGCTGTTTTTT. Its translation is CASSLPSGVDTGELFF.

The V and J genes are TRBV7-9 and TRBJ2-2, with D possibly matching TRBD1 (6 bases). The germline V gene encodes CDR1 SEHNR and CDR2 FQNEAQ (reference sequence). The CDR3 has 15 residues. Trimming pared 5 bases from V and 5 bases from J, leaving 15 bases between. The CDR3 is CASSVQGLETGELFF. In DNA form, the CDR3 reads TGTGCCAGCAGCGTTCAGGGGCTGGAAACCGGGGAGCTGTTTTTT.

Only one count was recorded for this clonotype. The rearrangement links TRBV7-2 to TRBJ2-5, with 7 bases fitting TRBD1. J lost 5 bases, V lost 11 bases, and 20 bases had no gene match. CDR3 length equals 16 residues. Germline assignment: CDR1 SGHTA and CDR2 FQGNSA. CDR3 in amino acids: CAWSSPRGGGRETQYF. CDR3 coding DNA: TGTGCCTGGAGTTCCCCCCGAGGGGGCGGAAGGGAGACCCAGTACTTC. Full variable domain (outside the CDR3, taken from reference TRBV7-2 and TRBJ2-5): GAGVSQSPSNKVTEKGKDVELRCDPISGHTALYWYRQSLGQGLEFLIYFQGNSAPDKSGLPSDRFSAERTGGSVSTLTIQRTQQEDSAVYLCAWSSPRGGGRETQYFGPGTRLLVL.

At least ten counts were recorded for this clonotype. The V call is TRBV10-3, the J call TRBJ2-7, with D perhaps matching TRBD1 (6 bases). Trimming shortened V by 7 bases and J by 2 bases, and 15 bases separated the two germline ends. This CDR3 contains 14 residues. Germline loops: CDR1 ENHRY, CDR2 SYGVKD. CDR3 nucleotide sequence: TGTGCCATCACCTCGGACAGATCGACCTACGAGCAGTACTTC. It specifies CAITSDRSTYEQYF.

This clonotype was seen more than once but under ten times. The chain carries TRBV15 and TRBJ1-1; TRBD1 is a possible D gene (5 bases). Germline lookup yields CDR1 LNHNV and CDR2 YYDKDF (reference sequence). The CDR3 runs 14 residues. Trimming took off 3 bases at V and 5 bases at J, with 13 bases between the two ends. The CDR3 loop reads CATSSGTGETEAFF. The DNA for the CDR3 is TGTGCCACCAGCAGTGGGACCGGAGAAACTGAAGCTTTCTTT.

The chain is built from TRBV15 and TRBJ2-6; TRBD1 is a possible D gene (5 bases). The V gene lost 3 bases and the J gene lost 2 bases, with 8 bases spanning the gap. CDR3 length: 15 amino acids. CDR1 is LNHNV and CDR2 is YYDKDF in the germline V gene (reference sequence). In DNA form, the CDR3 reads TGTGCCACCAGCAGCGCGACAGCTGGGGCCAACGTCCTGACTTTC. It is translated as CATSSATAGANVLTF.

In its sample, this clonotype was seen a few times. The CDR3: CASSFFRDYGYTF. In DNA form, the CDR3 reads TGTGCCAGCAGCTTTTTCAGGGACTATGGCTACACCTTC. The rearrangement joins TRBV7-9 to TRBJ1-2, with D maybe TRBD1 (5 bases). Germline V gene sequence: CDR1 SEHNR, CDR2 FQNEAQ (reference sequence). This CDR3 has 13 amino acids. Trimming left V 3 bases short and J 3 bases short, with 8 bases between.

This clonotype has at least ten counts. V gene TRBV5-8 combines with J gene TRBJ2-7, with D unresolved. The CDR3 is made up of 14 amino acids. V lost 4 bases to trimming and J lost 0 bases, with 11 bases between them. From germline, CDR1 is SGHTS and CDR2 YDEGEE. The CDR3, as DNA: TGTGCCAGCAGCCGCCGTTCCAGCTCCTACGAGCAGTACTTC. It specifies CASSRRSSSYEQYF.

The V gene is TRBV10-3, the J gene TRBJ1-5; a weak D match, TRBD1 (5 bases). The CDR3 consists of 14 residues. The V gene's germline CDR1 is ENHRY and CDR2 SYGVKD. Trimming removed 3 bases from V and 2 bases from J, with 8 bases in between. CDR3 in amino acids: CAISEDSGNQPQHF. CDR3 nucleotide sequence: TGTGCCATCAGTGAAGACAGCGGCAATCAGCCCCAGCATTTT.